These 21 T cell receptor beta chains share one sample of origin, sequenced in a study of blood T cells in healthy people across ages. With a J-beta primer mix and a sample-barcoded 5' primer, a second PCR ran roughly 6 to 11 cycles. In TCRdb, the 5' RACE reads were re-called with MiXCR into one record per CDR3 protein. Among some 1.4 million distinct CDR3 sequences listed, roughly 40% were seen once. Material for sequencing was blood. These receptor sequences come from a woman younger than 35 in good health.

The chain uses TRBV29-1 and TRBJ2-7, with TRBD2 as a possible D gene (5 bases). The CDR3 has 13 residues. CDR1 is SQVTM and CDR2 is ANQGSEA in the germline V gene. Trimming removed 3 bases at V and 7 bases at J, with 16 bases between. DNA for the CDR3: TGCAGCGTTGAGGCCCAGACTATAAATGAGCAGTACTTC. It encodes CSVEAQTINEQYF.

The genes are TRBV29-1 and TRBJ2-5; no firm D call. CDR1 and CDR2 (germline): SQVTM, ANQGSEA. The CDR3 is 12 amino acids. The germline V and J ends were trimmed by 3 bases and 11 bases, with 16 bases remaining between them. CDR3 coding DNA: TGCAGCGTTGAGGGGTCCGGGTATGAGCAGTACTTC. This encodes CSVEGSGYEQYF.

The chain has TRBV12-3 or TRBV12-4 and TRBJ2-3; D call uncertain. V was trimmed by 6 bases and J by 2 bases, leaving 15 bases between them. The CDR3 is made up of 15 amino acids. The CDR3 sequence is CASSQGRTLTDTQYF. CDR3 sequence (DNA): TGTGCCAGCAGCCAAGGACGGACCCTCACAGATACGCAGTATTTT.

The V and J genes are TRBV5-1 and TRBJ1-1; TRBD1 matches 8 bases. The V gene's germline CDR1 is SGHRS and CDR2 YFSETQ. J was trimmed by 1 base and V by 3 bases; bases with no gene match: 8. The CDR3 extends over 16 amino acids. CDR3 protein: CASSWGDRRANTEAFF. The CDR3 bases are TGCGCCAGCAGCTGGGGGGACAGGCGAGCGAACACTGAAGCTTTCTTT.

The chain couples TRBV30 to TRBJ2-7; D uncertain. V was clipped by 0 bases and J by 5 bases, with 8 bases between them. Germline values: CDR1 GTSNPN, CDR2 SVGIG (reference sequence). CDR3 length: 12 amino acids. CDR3 nucleotides: TGTGCCTGGAGTGTAGTAACAAACGAGCAGTACTTC. Residues: CAWSVVTNEQYF.

The chain is built from TRBV7-3 and TRBJ2-3; the match to TRBD2 covers 10 bases. V lost 3 bases, J lost 4 bases, and 4 bases stayed unmatched. The germline gives CDR1 SGHTA, CDR2 FQGTGA. This CDR3 contains 15 residues. The CDR3 DNA is TGTGCCAGCAGCTTTAGCGGGGGGCAGTCAGATACGCAGTATTTT. Translation: CASSFSGGQSDTQYF.

This chain links TRBV5-1 with TRBJ2-3; D is possibly TRBD2 (6 bases). CDR3 length: 13 residues. Germline CDR1 is SGHRS and CDR2 is YFSETQ. V was shortened by 4 bases and J by 4 bases, with 10 bases between the two germline ends. CDR3 sequence: CASSQLAADTQYF. In DNA form, the CDR3 reads TGCGCCAGCAGCCAGTTAGCGGCAGATACGCAGTATTTT.

The CDR3 nucleotides are TGCAGTGCAGAGCAGGGGAGCTATGGCTACACCTTC. Its protein product is CSAEQGSYGYTF. The J gene is TRBJ1-2, the V gene TRBV20-1; a weak D match, TRBD1 (6 bases). Germline CDR1 reads DFQATT; CDR2 reads SNEGSKA (reference sequence). Trimming took 6 bases from V and 4 from J, leaving 12 bases between them. This CDR3 is 12 amino acids long.

The CDR3 loop is CAISESEGAPNEQFF. CDR3 sequence (DNA): TGTGCCATCAGTGAGTCTGAGGGGGCGCCCAATGAGCAGTTCTTC. The chain is built from TRBV10-3 and TRBJ2-1; TRBD1 aligns across 7 bases. J lost 6 bases, V lost 0 bases, and 5 bases had no gene match. The germline V gene has CDR1 ENHRY and CDR2 SYGVKD. The CDR3 sequence is 15 residues long.

J is TRBJ2-1 and V is TRBV5-1, with D hard to call. CDR1 and CDR2 from the germline V gene are SGHRS and YFSETQ. The CDR3 spans 12 residues. V lost 4 bases, J lost 5 bases, and 7 bases lay in between. CDR3 loop: CASSDSNNEQFF. The CDR3 DNA reads as TGCGCCAGCAGCGATTCTAACAATGAGCAGTTCTTC.

The V and J genes are TRBV30 and TRBJ1-1; maybe TRBD1 (6 bases). The V and J ends lost 3 bases and 5 bases respectively, with 13 bases between them. There are 13 residues in the CDR3. The V gene's germline CDR1 is GTSNPN and CDR2 SVGIG (reference sequence). The CDR3 DNA is TGTGCCTGGAGCCCAGGGGAGACAACTGAAGCTTTCTTT. This gives the protein CAWSPGETTEAFF.

This clonotype occurred a few times. The chain links TRBV7-2 to TRBJ2-1; 7 nucleotides line up with TRBD2. Germline trimming cut 5 bases from V and 0 bases from J; bases unmatched to any gene: 7. CDR1 and CDR2 (germline): SGHTA, FQGNSA. CDR3 size: 16 residues. The CDR3, as DNA: TGTGCCAGCAGCCCTCAACAGCGGGACTCCTACAATGAGCAGTTCTTC. It translates to CASSPQQRDSYNEQFF.

This clonotype was seen at least ten times. J is TRBJ2-1 and V is TRBV5-1, with 10 bases identical to TRBD2. CDR1 is SGHRS and CDR2 is YFSETQ in the germline V gene. The CDR3 runs 17 residues. The trim removed 4 bases at V and 9 bases at J, leaving 16 bases unmatched. CDR3 protein: CASSPKKVLAGAGEQFF. CDR3 in DNA: TGCGCCAGCAGCCCTAAAAAGGTCCTAGCGGGAGCCGGTGAGCAGTTCTTC. The full variable domain, rest sourced from reference TRBV5-1 and TRBJ2-1, is KAGVTQTPRYLIKTRGQQVTLSCSPISGHRSVSWYQQTPGQGLQFLFEYFSETQRNKGNFPGRFSGRQFSNSRSEMNVSTLELGDSALYLCASSPKKVLAGAGEQFFGPGTRLTVL.

The chain links TRBV7-2 to TRBJ1-5; a weak D match, TRBD1 (6 bases). The CDR3 sequence is 16 residues long. CDR1 and CDR2 (germline): SGHTA, FQGNSA. Trimming left V 1 base short and J 1 base short, with 11 bases between. DNA for the CDR3: TGTGCCAGCAGCTTAGAGGGGGGGACGAGCAATCAGCCCCAGCATTTT. Protein: CASSLEGGTSNQPQHF.

DNA for the CDR3: TGTGCCAGCAGCAGGGATATCCACGAGCAGTACTTC. Translated, it gives CASSRDIHEQYF. The V gene is TRBV27, the J gene TRBJ2-7; TRBD1 might be the D (5 bases). The CDR3 contains 12 residues. With 6 bases removed from V and 5 bases from J, the gap between germline ends came to 11 bases. Germline V gene sequence: CDR1 MNHEY, CDR2 SMNVEV (reference sequence).

In this sample, this clonotype turned up a few times. The rearrangement joins TRBV7-6 to TRBJ2-7, with D perhaps matching TRBD1 (5 bases). V shed 5 bases and J shed 2 bases, with 16 bases lying between them. This CDR3 region has 15 residues. The germline V gene encodes CDR1 SGHVS and CDR2 FNYEAQ. The CDR3 protein is CASSAGHLTTYEQYF. The CDR3, as DNA: TGTGCCAGCAGCGCCGGACACCTTACGACCTACGAGCAGTACTTC.

This sequence joins TRBV24-1 and TRBJ1-5; D is perhaps TRBD1 (5 bases). Germline V gene sequence: CDR1 KGHDR, CDR2 SFDVKD. This CDR3 is 15 amino acids long. Trimming left V 4 bases short and J 0 bases short, with 9 bases between. Here the CDR3 reads CATSDLQDSNQPQHF. The CDR3 nucleotides are TGTGCCACCAGTGACCTACAGGATAGCAATCAGCCCCAGCATTTT.

The chain employs TRBV12-3 or TRBV12-4 and TRBJ2-3, with TRBD2 identical over 8 bases. The CDR3 has 15 amino acids. The junction had 7 bases not matched to a gene; V was cut back by 6 bases and J by 2 bases. CDR3 coding DNA: TGTGCCAGCAGATTCGGGACTAGAACCACAGATACGCAGTATTTT. Translated: CASRFGTRTTDTQYF.

This clonotype was seen a few times. V and J are TRBV14 and TRBJ2-7, with D unresolved. V was cut by 2 bases and J by 0 bases, with 5 bases left in between. Germline CDR1 SGHDN, CDR2 FVKESK. The CDR3 runs 13 residues. The CDR3 is CASSQLFSYEQYF. CDR3 nucleotides: TGTGCCAGCAGCCAACTTTTCTCCTACGAGCAGTACTTC.

This clonotype was recorded a few times. The CDR3 protein is CSAREEGLEGEQYF. In DNA form, the CDR3 reads TGCAGTGCTAGAGAGGAGGGACTAGAGGGCGAGCAGTACTTC. This chain connects TRBV20-1 to TRBJ2-5; 8 bases are a match to TRBD2. TRBJ2-7 matches the DNA end more closely, so the J call is doubtful. Germline V gene sequence: CDR1 DFQATT, CDR2 SNEGSKA (reference sequence). This CDR3 comprises 14 residues.

The genes are TRBV5-1 and TRBJ2-3; D might be TRBD2 (5 bases). Trimming took off 3 bases at V and 0 bases at J, with 8 bases between the two ends. The CDR3 is made up of 14 amino acids. CDR1 is SGHRS, CDR2 YFSETQ, per germline. Here the CDR3 DNA reads TGCGCCAGCAGCTGGAGGACGAGCACAGATACGCAGTATTTT. It yields the protein CASSWRTSTDTQYF.